This TCR beta chain was found in a study of technical replicates of blood from a handful of donors. This CDR3 contains 17 residues. Germline V CDR1 and CDR2: LGHNA, YSLEER. V lost 3 bases and J lost 0, with 17 bases in between. Using immunoSEQ multiplex PCR, the repertoire was profiled, and TCRdb retains in-frame clones only, with some absent. The table records 65,000 to 90,000 clones, less than 99% of them present only once. The sequence came from a human donor in good health. Sequenced sample: T cells isolated from PBMCs. This chain uses TRBV4-3 with TRBJ1-1; D is uncertain. The CDR3 nucleotides are TGCGCCAGCAGCCAGAGCCTAGGTATTACTATGAACACTGAAGCTTTCTTT. Its protein is CASSQSLGITMNTEAFF.